This TCR beta chain was sequenced during a study of vaccination effects on CD4 cells after COVID-19. ViraFEST assay sequencing came after antigen-specific CD4+ T cells were expanded with viral peptide pools. Upon completion of roughly ten days in culture, CD4+ T cells were isolated. The vaccine recipients had no prior SARS-CoV-2 infection, with negative nucleocapsid antibodies. Wells of more than 1.5 million PBMC each were grown with 10 IU/ml IL-2 and approximately 9.6 ug/ml peptides. This clone was counted only a few times. What it binds is unknown. Measured with immunoSEQ multiplex PCR; TCRdb has only the in-frame clones, and not every one. The table lists under 55,000 clones, about four fifths of them singletons. CDR3 size: 13 residues. CDR1 and CDR2 from the germline V gene are LGHNT and FRNRAP. Trimming removed 5 bases at V and 7 bases at J, with 14 bases between.

The sample was CD4+ T cells from PBMCs cultured with HCoV-OC43 spike peptides, taken before COVID-19 vaccination. This sample's subset: HCoV-OC43 spike overlapping peptide pool stimulation. The chain uses TRBV12-5 and TRBJ1-2; tentatively, D is TRBD1 (6 bases). The source is a human donor who received a COVID-19 vaccine. The CDR3 loop is CASGTQGSLGYTF. In DNA form, the CDR3 reads TGTGCTAGTGGTACACAGGGTTCGCTTGGCTACACCTTC.